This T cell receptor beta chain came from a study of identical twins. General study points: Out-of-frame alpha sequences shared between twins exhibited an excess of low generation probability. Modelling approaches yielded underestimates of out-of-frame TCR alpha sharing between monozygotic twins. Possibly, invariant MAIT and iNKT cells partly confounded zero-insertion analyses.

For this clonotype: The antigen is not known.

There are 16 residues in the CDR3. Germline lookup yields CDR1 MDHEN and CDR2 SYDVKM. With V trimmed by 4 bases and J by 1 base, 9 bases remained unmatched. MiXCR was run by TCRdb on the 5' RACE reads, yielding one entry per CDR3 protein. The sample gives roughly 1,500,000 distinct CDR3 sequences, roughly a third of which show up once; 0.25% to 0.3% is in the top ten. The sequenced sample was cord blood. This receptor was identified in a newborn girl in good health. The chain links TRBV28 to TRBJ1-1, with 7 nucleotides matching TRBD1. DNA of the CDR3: TGTGCCAGCAGTTCACCTTACAGGGGAGAGAACACTGAAGCTTTCTTT. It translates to CASSSPYRGENTEAFF.